The entry below describes one TCR beta chain. What it binds is not known. The method was immunoSEQ multiplex PCR; TCRdb's version includes in-frame clones alone and lacks a portion of them. Here the sample spans about 170,000 clones, approximately 90% being singletons. This specimen belongs to a study of T cell responses to AZD1222 COVID-19 vaccine. Study-level background: Pooled together were second doses at about 4 or about 12 weeks.

Study conclusions and caveats: Spike-specific TCR repertoires showed rising breadth and depth after two AZD1222 doses. Unmutated variant regions are reportedly targeted by nearly half of spike-specific TCRs.

The receptor comes from an adult in good health. Specimen: peripheral blood, collected on day 0 of AZD1222 vaccination.

The DNA for the CDR3 is TGCGCCAGCAGCTTGACAGGGTTGGGCACTGAAGCTTTCTTT. Its translation: CASSLTGLGTEAFF. The rearrangement links TRBV5-1 to TRBJ1-1; D is possibly TRBD1 (6 bases). Germline V gene lookup returns CDR1 SGHRS and CDR2 YFSETQ. The CDR3 contains 14 residues. V shed 1 base and J shed 4 bases, with 11 bases lying between them.